This TCR beta chain was retrieved from a study of a mutant IDH1 vaccine in newly diagnosed glioma. Overall study: The treated population exhibited a male proportion of about 62%, a female proportion of about 38%, and a mean age of around 40 years. Regarding the study as a whole: Vaccine-induced immune responses were detected in 93.3% of patients.

TCRdb keeps only in-frame clones here, not all; method: immunoSEQ multiplex PCR. The sample includes about 30,000 clones, over 75% of them seen just once. The time point denotes: baseline, week 1 (first vaccination visit). The treatment here: pre-vaccination baseline after standard-of-care therapy. Note on this clone: Its antigen is undetermined.

The V end was cut by 0 bases, the J end by 3 bases, with 11 bases between. Germline V gene lookup returns CDR1 LNHNV and CDR2 YYDKDF (reference sequence). This CDR3 is built from 15 residues. The receptor was derived from a man between 25 and 39 years old with glioma. The sample consisted of PBMCs, taken from a glioma patient treated with radiotherapy, temozolomide or both. J is TRBJ1-1 and V is TRBV15; D gene ambiguous. Here the CDR3 reads CATSRDGGWDTEAFF. Written as DNA, the CDR3 is TGTGCCACCAGCAGAGATGGAGGTTGGGACACTGAAGCTTTCTTT.